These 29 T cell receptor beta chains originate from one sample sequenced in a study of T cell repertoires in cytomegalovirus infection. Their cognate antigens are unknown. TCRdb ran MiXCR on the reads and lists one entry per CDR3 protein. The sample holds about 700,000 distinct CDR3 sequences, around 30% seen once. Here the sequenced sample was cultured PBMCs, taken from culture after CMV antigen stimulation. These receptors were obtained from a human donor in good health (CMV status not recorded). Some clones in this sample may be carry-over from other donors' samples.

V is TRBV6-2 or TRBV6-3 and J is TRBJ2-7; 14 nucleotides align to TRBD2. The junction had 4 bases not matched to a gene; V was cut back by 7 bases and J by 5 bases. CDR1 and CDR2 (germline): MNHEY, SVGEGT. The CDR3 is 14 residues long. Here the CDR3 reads CASTRLAGGNEQYF. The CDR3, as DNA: TGTGCCAGCACTAGACTAGCGGGAGGGAACGAGCAGTACTTC.

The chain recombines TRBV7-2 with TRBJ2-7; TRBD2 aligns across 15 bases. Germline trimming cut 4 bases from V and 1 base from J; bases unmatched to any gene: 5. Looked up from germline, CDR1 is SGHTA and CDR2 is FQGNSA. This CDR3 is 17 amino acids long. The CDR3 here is CASSYRTSGRDSYEQYF. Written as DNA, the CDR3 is TGTGCCAGCAGCTACCGGACTAGCGGGAGGGATTCCTACGAGCAGTACTTC.

In nucleotides, the CDR3 is TGTGCCATCAGTGAGTCGCAGTACAATGAGCAGTTCTTC. Protein sequence: CAISESQYNEQFF. The chain uses TRBV10-3 and TRBJ2-1, with D hard to call. The CDR3 is made up of 13 amino acids. Germline lookup yields CDR1 ENHRY and CDR2 SYGVKD. V was clipped by 0 bases and J by 4 bases, with 4 bases between them.

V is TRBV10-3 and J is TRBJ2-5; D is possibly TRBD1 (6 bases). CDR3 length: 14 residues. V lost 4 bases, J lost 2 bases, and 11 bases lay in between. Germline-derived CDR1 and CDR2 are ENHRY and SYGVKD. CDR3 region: CAISAADSQETQYF. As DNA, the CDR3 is TGTGCCATCAGTGCAGCGGACAGTCAAGAGACCCAGTACTTC.

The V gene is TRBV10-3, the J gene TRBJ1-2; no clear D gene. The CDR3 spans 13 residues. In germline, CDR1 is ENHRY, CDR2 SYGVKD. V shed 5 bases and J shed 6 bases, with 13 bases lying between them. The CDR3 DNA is TGTGCCATCAGTATCTCCCAAAGAAATGGCTACACCTTC. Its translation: CAISISQRNGYTF.

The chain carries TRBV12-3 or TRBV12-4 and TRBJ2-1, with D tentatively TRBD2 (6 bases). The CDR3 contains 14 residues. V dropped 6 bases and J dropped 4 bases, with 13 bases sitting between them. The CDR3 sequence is CASRKRAPYNEQFF. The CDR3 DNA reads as TGTGCCAGCAGGAAGCGGGCCCCGTACAATGAGCAGTTCTTC.

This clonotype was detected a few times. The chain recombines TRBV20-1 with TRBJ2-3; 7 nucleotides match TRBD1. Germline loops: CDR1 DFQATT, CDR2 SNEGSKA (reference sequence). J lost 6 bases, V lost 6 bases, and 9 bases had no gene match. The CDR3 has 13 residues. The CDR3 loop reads CSALGRGKDTQYF. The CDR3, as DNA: TGCAGTGCCCTTGGCAGGGGGAAGGATACGCAGTATTTT.

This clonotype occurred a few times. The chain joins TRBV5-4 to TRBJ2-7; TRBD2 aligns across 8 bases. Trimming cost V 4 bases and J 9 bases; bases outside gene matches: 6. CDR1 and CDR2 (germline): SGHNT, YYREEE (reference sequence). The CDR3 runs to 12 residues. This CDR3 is CASSRGGVVQYF. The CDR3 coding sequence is TGTGCCAGCAGCCGGGGGGGGGTGGTGCAGTACTTC.

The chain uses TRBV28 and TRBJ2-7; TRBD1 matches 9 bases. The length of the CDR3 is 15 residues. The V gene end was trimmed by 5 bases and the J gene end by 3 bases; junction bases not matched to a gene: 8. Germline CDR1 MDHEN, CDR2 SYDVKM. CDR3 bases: TGTGCCAGCAGTCCGCCGGGACAGGGTTACTACGAGCAGTACTTC. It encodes CASSPPGQGYYEQYF.

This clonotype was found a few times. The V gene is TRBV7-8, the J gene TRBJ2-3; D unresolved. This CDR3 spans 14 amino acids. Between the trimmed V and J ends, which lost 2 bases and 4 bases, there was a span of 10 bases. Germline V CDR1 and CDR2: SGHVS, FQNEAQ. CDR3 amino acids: CASSLLARADTQYF. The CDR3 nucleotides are TGTGCCAGCAGCTTATTGGCCCGGGCAGATACGCAGTATTTT.

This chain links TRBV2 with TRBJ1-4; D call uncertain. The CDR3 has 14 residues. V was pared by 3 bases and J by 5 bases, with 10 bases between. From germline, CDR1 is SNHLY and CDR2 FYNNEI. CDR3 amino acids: CASSEAALNEKLFF. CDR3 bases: TGTGCCAGCAGTGAGGCGGCTTTAAATGAAAAACTGTTTTTT.

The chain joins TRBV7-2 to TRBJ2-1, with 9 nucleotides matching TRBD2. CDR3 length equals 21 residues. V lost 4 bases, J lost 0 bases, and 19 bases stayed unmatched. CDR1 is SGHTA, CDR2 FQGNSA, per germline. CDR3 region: CASSSVGASGIYLGSYNEQFF. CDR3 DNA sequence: TGTGCCAGCAGCTCCGTTGGGGCTAGCGGGATCTATCTAGGCTCCTACAATGAGCAGTTCTTC.

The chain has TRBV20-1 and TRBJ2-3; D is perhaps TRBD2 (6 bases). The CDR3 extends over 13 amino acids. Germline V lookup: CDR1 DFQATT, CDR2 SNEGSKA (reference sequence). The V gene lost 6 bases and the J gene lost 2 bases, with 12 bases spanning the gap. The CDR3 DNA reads TGCAGTGCCCCGGAGGGATACACAGATACGCAGTATTTT. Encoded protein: CSAPEGYTDTQYF.

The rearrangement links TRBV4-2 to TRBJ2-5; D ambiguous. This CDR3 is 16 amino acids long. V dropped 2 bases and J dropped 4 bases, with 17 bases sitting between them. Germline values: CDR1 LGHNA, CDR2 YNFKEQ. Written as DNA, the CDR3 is TGTGCCAGCAGCCAAATGCCGGGCCTCTCCGGAGAGACCCAGTACTTC. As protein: CASSQMPGLSGETQYF.

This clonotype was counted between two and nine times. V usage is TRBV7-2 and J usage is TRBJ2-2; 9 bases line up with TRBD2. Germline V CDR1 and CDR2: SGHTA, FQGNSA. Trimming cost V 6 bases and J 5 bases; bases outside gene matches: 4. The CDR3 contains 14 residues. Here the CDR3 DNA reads TGTGCCAGCAGACCGGGACTAGCAACCGGGGAGCTGTTTTTT. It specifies CASRPGLATGELFF.

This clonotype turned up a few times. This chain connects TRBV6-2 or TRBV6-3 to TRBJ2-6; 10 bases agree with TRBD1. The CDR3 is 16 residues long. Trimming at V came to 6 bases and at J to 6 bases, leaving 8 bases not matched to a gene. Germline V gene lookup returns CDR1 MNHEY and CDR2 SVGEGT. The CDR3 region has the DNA TGTGCCAGCAGACCCGGACAGGGGGTTGTGGCCAACGTCCTGACTTTC. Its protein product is CASRPGQGVVANVLTF.

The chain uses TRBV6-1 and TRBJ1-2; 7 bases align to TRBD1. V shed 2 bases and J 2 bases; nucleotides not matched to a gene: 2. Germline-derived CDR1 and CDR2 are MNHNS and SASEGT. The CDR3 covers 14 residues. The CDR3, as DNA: TGTGCCAGCAGTGAAAACAGGGGAAACTATGGCTACACCTTC. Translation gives CASSENRGNYGYTF.

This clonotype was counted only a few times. CDR3 nucleotide sequence: TGCAGTGCTAGAGAGGGGGGGCGTTTAGCTGGCTACACCTTC. Translating gives CSAREGGRLAGYTF. The chain employs TRBV20-1 and TRBJ1-2, with D perhaps TRBD1 (6 bases). The ends were cut back, 0 bases at V and 7 bases at J, with 15 bases in the middle. CDR3 length equals 14 residues. Germline V gene data show CDR1 as DFQATT and CDR2 as SNEGSKA (reference sequence).

Here the CDR3 DNA reads TGTGCCAGCAGTGGAGACAGCTCTGGTGACAGCCAGTACTTC. Its protein is CASSGDSSGDSQYF. The V and J genes are TRBV6-6 and TRBJ2-5; possible D gene TRBD1, 5 bases. The CDR3 length is 14 residues. The germline gives CDR1 MNHNY, CDR2 SVGAGI (reference sequence). Trimming pared 5 bases from V and 10 bases from J, leaving 20 bases between.

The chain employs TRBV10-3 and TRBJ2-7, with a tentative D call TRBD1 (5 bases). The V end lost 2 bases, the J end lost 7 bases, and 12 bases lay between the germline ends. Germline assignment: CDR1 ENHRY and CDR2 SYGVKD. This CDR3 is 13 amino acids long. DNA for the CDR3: TGTGCCATCAGTGAGCCCCTCAGGGCGGAGCAGTACTTC. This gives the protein CAISEPLRAEQYF.

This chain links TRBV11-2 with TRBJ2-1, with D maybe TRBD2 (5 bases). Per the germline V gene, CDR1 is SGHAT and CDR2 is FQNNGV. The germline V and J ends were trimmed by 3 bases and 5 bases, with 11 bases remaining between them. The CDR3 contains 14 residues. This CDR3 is CASSLRTSNNEQFF. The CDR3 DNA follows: TGTGCCAGCAGCTTGAGGACTTCAAACAATGAGCAGTTCTTC.

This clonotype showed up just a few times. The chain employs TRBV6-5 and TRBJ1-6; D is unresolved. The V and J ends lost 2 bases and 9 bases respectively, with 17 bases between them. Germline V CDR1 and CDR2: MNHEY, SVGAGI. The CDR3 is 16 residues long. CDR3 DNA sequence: TGTGCCAGCAGTTACGCAACTCTGGAGGGAAGTTCACCCCTCCACTTT. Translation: CASSYATLEGSSPLHF.

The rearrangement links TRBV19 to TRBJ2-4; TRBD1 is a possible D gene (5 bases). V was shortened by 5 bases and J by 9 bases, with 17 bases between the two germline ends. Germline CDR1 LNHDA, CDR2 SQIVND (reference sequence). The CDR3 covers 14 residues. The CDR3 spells CASSPRQGRGIQYF. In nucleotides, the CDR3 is TGTGCCAGTAGTCCCCGCCAGGGTAGGGGCATTCAGTACTTC.

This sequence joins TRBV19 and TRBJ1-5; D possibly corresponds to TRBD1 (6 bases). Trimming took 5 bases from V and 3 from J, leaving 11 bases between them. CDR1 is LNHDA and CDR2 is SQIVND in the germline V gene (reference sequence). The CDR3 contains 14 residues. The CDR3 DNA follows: TGTGCCAGTAGTCCGGACAGCCTCAATCAGCCCCAGCATTTT. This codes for CASSPDSLNQPQHF.

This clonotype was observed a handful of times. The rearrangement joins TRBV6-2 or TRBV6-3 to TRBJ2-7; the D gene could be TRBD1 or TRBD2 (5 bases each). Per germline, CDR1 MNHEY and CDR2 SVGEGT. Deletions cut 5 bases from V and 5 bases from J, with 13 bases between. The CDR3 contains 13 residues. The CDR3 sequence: CASSGRWGDEQYF. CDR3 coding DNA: TGTGCCAGCAGTGGGAGATGGGGCGACGAGCAGTACTTC.

The chain's CDR3 is CASRAETTNEKLFF. The CDR3 nucleotides read TGTGCCAGCAGGGCGGAAACGACTAATGAAAAACTGTTTTTT. The chain carries TRBV2 and TRBJ1-4; D is undetermined. The germline gives CDR1 SNHLY, CDR2 FYNNEI. The V and J ends lost 6 bases and 2 bases respectively, with 10 bases between them. The CDR3 has 14 residues.

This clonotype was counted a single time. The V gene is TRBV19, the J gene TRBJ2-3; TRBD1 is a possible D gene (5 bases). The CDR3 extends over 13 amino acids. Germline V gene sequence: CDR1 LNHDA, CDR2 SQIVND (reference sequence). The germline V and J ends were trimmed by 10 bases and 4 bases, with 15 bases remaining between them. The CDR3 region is CATKGDHADTQYF. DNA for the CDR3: TGTGCCACCAAAGGGGATCACGCAGATACGCAGTATTTT.

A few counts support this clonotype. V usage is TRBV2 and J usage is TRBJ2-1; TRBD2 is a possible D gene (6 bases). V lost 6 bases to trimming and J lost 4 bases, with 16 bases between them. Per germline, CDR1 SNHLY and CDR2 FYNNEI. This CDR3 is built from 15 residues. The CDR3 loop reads CASRPRWGDYNEQFF. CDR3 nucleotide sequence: TGTGCCAGCAGGCCTCGGTGGGGGGATTACAATGAGCAGTTCTTC. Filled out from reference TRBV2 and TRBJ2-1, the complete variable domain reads EPEVTQTPSHQVTQMGQEVILRCVPISNHLYFYWYRQILGQKVEFLVSFYNNEISEKSEIFDDQFSVERPDGSNFTLKIRSTKLEDSAMYFCASRPRWGDYNEQFFGPGTRLTVL.

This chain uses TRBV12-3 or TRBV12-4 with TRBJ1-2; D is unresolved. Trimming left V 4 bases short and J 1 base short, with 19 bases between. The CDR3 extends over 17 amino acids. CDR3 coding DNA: TGTGCCAGCAGTTCGGGCACTCTTCGGGGAGGTAACTATGGCTACACCTTC. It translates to CASSSGTLRGGNYGYTF.